The 14 T cell receptor beta chains below were found in one sample sequenced in a study of chemoradiotherapy in HPV16-positive cancers. Sequencing used immunoSEQ multiplex PCR; TCRdb keeps in-frame clones, though not all of them. The sample lists around 40,000 clones, roughly 77% occurring once. The sample in question was blood, obtained from a patient who underwent chemoradiotherapy. The source is a human donor with HPV-associated anogenital cancer.

V gene TRBV5-4 combines with J gene TRBJ2-1; TRBD2 agrees at 12 bases. CDR1 is SGHNT and CDR2 is YYREEE in the germline V gene (reference sequence). The CDR3 consists of 17 residues. Losses at the gene ends were 3 bases for V and 0 bases for J; bases not matched to a gene: 4. The chain's CDR3 is CASSSKTSGGSYNEQFF. For the CDR3, the DNA is TGTGCCAGCAGCTCCAAGACTAGCGGGGGCTCCTACAATGAGCAGTTCTTC.

The rearrangement links TRBV5-8 to TRBJ1-4, with 7 bases fitting TRBD1. With 4 bases clipped from V and 0 bases from J, the junction kept 12 bases outside the gene matches. Germline V gene data show CDR1 as SGHTS and CDR2 as YDEGEE. The CDR3 consists of 18 residues. CDR3 sequence (DNA): TGTGCCAGCAGCCTAAGACAGGGCTGGTACGCAACTAATGAAAAACTGTTTTTT. Amino acids: CASSLRQGWYATNEKLFF.

The chain has TRBV18 and TRBJ2-2; no clear D gene. The V and J ends lost 6 bases and 1 base respectively, with 9 bases between them. The CDR3 runs to 14 residues. The germline gives CDR1 KGHSH, CDR2 LQKENI. CDR3 DNA sequence: TGTGCCAGCTCCGTGACACAGAACACCGGGGAGCTGTTTTTT. Amino acids: CASSVTQNTGELFF.

V and J are TRBV18 and TRBJ1-5; D gene unclear. The V end lost 3 bases, the J end lost 3 bases, and 6 bases lay between the germline ends. This CDR3 has 13 amino acids. Per germline, CDR1 KGHSH and CDR2 LQKENI. The CDR3 sequence is CASSPAVNQPQHF. The CDR3 DNA follows: TGTGCCAGCTCACCTGCGGTCAATCAGCCCCAGCATTTT.

The gene calls are TRBV2 and TRBJ1-4; 8 positions agree with TRBD1. V shed 6 bases and J 0 bases; nucleotides not matched to a gene: 9. The length of the CDR3 is 17 residues. Germline CDR1 SNHLY, CDR2 FYNNEI. CDR3 residues: CASRRGTGSATNEKLFF. In nucleotides, the CDR3 is TGTGCCAGCAGGAGGGGGACAGGCAGTGCAACTAATGAAAAACTGTTTTTT.

The chain combines TRBV15 with TRBJ1-4, with D maybe TRBD1 (5 bases). V was clipped by 0 bases and J by 7 bases, with 12 bases between them. CDR3 length equals 15 residues. Germline V gene lookup returns CDR1 LNHNV and CDR2 YYDKDF (reference sequence). This CDR3 reads CATSRDRGGGEKLFF. DNA for the CDR3: TGTGCCACCAGCAGAGATAGGGGAGGAGGTGAAAAACTGTTTTTT.

This CDR3 is CASSSGAQNNSPLHF. The CDR3 DNA reads as TGTGCCAGCAGCTCGGGGGCCCAGAACAATTCACCCCTCCACTTT. The V gene is TRBV5-4, the J gene TRBJ1-6; D may be TRBD1 (6 bases). Per germline, CDR1 SGHNT and CDR2 YYREEE (reference sequence). The CDR3 length is 15 residues. Trimming shortened V by 3 bases and J by 7 bases, and 14 bases separated the two germline ends.

This clone has a handful of counts. The chain combines TRBV2 with TRBJ2-7, with D maybe TRBD1 (5 bases). Germline loops: CDR1 SNHLY, CDR2 FYNNEI. V dropped 6 bases and J dropped 3 bases, with 12 bases sitting between them. CDR3 length: 13 residues. This CDR3 is CASSQGELYEQYF. CDR3 nucleotide sequence: TGTGCCAGCAGCCAGGGCGAGCTCTACGAGCAGTACTTC.

The chain combines TRBV16 with TRBJ2-2; 9 nucleotides agree with TRBD1. This CDR3 is built from 15 residues. The V gene end was trimmed by 0 bases and the J gene end by 6 bases; junction bases not matched to a gene: 2. CDR1 and CDR2 (germline): KGHSY, FQNENV. The CDR3 sequence is CASSQSGTGSGELFF. The CDR3 nucleotides read TGTGCCAGCAGCCAATCGGGGACAGGGTCCGGGGAGCTGTTTTTT. Full variable domain (remainder filled in from reference TRBV16 and TRBJ2-2): GEEVAQTPKHLVRGEGQKAKLYCAPIKGHSYVFWYQQVLKNEFKFLISFQNENVFDETGMPKERFSAKCLPNSPCSLEIQATKLEDSAVYFCASSQSGTGSGELFFGEGSRLTVL.

The gene calls are TRBV19 and TRBJ1-2; the D is unclear. The CDR3 is made up of 12 amino acids. Trimming left V 2 bases short and J 4 bases short, with 5 bases between. Looked up from germline, CDR1 is LNHDA and CDR2 is SQIVND (reference sequence). The CDR3 loop is CASSILGYGYTF. The CDR3 region has the DNA TGTGCCAGTAGTATATTAGGCTATGGCTACACCTTC.

This clone counts as medium-sized. V gene TRBV27 combines with J gene TRBJ2-7; D may correspond to TRBD1 or TRBD2 (5 bases each). Trimming removed 7 bases at V and 0 bases at J, with 10 bases between. The germline V gene has CDR1 MNHEY and CDR2 SMNVEV (reference sequence). There are 13 residues in the CDR3. This CDR3 reads CASMGRPSYEQYF. DNA of the CDR3: TGTGCCAGCATGGGACGCCCCTCCTACGAGCAGTACTTC.

The chain recombines TRBV29-1 with TRBJ1-5; a weak D match, TRBD1 (5 bases). V lost 6 bases and J 3 bases, leaving 9 bases between the germline ends. The germline V gene encodes CDR1 SQVTM and CDR2 ANQGSEA. The CDR3 has 12 amino acids. The CDR3 DNA sequence: TGCAGCGTCCGGGACCTCAATCAGCCCCAGCATTTT. Translated: CSVRDLNQPQHF.

The rearrangement links TRBV9 to TRBJ1-5; D remains ambiguous. Germline V gene lookup returns CDR1 SGDLS and CDR2 YYNGEE. The ends were cut back, 4 bases at V and 5 bases at J, with 16 bases in the middle. CDR3 length: 15 amino acids. The CDR3 sequence: CASSPQDWQDQPQHF. The CDR3 bases are TGTGCCAGCAGCCCCCAAGATTGGCAGGATCAGCCCCAGCATTTT.

The rearrangement uses TRBV15 and TRBJ1-2; TRBD1 matches 7 bases. CDR1 and CDR2 from the germline V gene are LNHNV and YYDKDF (reference sequence). The CDR3 spans 15 residues. With V trimmed by 0 bases and J by 8 bases, 9 bases remained unmatched. This CDR3 reads CATSRDKGARSGYTF. As DNA, the CDR3 is TGTGCCACCAGCAGAGATAAGGGGGCCCGGTCGGGCTACACCTTC. Full variable domain (remainder filled in from reference TRBV15 and TRBJ1-2): DAMVIQNPRYQVTQFGKPVTLSCSQTLNHNVMYWYQQKSSQAPKLLFHYYDKDFNNEADTPDNFQSRRPNTSFCFLDIRSPGLGDTAMYLCATSRDKGARSGYTFGSGTRLTVV.